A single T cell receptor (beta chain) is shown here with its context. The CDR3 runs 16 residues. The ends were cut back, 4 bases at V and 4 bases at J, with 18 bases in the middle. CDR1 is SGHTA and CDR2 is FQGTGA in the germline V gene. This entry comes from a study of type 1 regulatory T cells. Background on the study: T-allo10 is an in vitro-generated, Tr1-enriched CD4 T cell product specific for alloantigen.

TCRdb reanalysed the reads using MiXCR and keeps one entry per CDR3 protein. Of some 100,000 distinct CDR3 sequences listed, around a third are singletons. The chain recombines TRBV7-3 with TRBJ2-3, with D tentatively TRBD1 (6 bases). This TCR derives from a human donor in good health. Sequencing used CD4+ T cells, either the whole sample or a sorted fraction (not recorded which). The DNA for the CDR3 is TGTGCCAGCAGCTCCCACTTGACAGGTTACGCAGATACGCAGTATTTT. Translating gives CASSSHLTGYADTQYF.